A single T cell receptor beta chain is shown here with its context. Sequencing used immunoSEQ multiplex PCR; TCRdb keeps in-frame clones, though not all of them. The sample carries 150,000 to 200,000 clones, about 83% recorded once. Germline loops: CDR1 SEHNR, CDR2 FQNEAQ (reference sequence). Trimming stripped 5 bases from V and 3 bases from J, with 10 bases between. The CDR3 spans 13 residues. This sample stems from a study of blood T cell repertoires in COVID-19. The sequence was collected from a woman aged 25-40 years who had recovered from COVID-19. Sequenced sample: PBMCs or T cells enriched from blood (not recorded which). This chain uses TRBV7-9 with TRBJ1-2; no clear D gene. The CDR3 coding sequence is TGTGCCAGCAGCCTTCCTAGGCACTATGGCTACACCTTC. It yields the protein CASSLPRHYGYTF.